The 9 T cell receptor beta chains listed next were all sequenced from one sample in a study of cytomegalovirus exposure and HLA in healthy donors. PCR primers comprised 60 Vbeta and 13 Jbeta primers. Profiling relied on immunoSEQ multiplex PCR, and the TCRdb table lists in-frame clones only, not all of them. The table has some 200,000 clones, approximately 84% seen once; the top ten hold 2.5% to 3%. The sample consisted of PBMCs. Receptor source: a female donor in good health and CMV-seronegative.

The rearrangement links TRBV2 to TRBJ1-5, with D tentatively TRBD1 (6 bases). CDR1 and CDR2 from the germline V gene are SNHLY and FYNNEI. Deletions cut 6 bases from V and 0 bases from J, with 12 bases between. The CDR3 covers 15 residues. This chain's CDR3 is CASREQGNSNQPQHF. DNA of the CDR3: TGTGCCAGCAGGGAACAGGGAAATAGCAATCAGCCCCAGCATTTT.

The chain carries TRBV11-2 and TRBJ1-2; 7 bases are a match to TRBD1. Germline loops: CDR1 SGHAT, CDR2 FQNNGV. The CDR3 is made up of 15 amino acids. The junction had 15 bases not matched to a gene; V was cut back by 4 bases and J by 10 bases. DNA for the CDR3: TGTGCCAGCAGCTCCTACAGGGGATTATTCACCCCCTACACCTTC. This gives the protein CASSSYRGLFTPYTF. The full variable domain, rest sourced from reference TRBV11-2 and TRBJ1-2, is EAGVAQSPRYKIIEKRQSVAFWCNPISGHATLYWYQQILGQGPKLLIQFQNNGVVDDSQLPKDRFSAERLKGVDSTLKIQPAKLEDSAVYLCASSSYRGLFTPYTFGSGTRLTVV.

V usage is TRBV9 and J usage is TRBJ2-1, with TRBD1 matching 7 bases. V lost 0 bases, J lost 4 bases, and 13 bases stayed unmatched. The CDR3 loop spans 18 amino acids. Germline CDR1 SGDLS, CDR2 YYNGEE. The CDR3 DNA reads TGTGCCAGCAGCGTAGTGGGACAGACACTCCCTGGGTACAATGAGCAGTTCTTC. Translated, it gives CASSVVGQTLPGYNEQFF.

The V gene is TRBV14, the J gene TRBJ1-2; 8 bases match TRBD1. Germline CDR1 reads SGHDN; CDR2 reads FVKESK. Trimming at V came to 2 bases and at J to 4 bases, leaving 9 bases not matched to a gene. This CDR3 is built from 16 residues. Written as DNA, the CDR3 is TGTGCCAGCAGCCAAAATCCAGGGGGCGCGGGCTATGGCTACACCTTC. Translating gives CASSQNPGGAGYGYTF.

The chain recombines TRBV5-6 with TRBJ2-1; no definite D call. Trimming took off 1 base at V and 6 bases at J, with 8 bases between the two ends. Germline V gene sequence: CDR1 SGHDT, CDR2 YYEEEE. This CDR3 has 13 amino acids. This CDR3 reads CASSLSLGNEQFF. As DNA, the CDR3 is TGTGCCAGCAGCTTGTCCCTAGGCAATGAGCAGTTCTTC.

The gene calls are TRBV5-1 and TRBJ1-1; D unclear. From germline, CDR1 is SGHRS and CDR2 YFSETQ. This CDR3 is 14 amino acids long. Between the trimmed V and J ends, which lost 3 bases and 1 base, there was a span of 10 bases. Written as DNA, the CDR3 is TGCGCCAGCAGCTCAGGTGCCCAGAACACTGAAGCTTTCTTT. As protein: CASSSGAQNTEAFF.

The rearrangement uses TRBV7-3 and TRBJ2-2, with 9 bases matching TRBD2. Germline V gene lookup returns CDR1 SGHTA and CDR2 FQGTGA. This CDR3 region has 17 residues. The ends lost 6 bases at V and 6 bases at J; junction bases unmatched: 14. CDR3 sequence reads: CASRIESGGLLPGELFF. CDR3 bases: TGTGCCAGCAGGATTGAAAGCGGGGGGCTATTACCCGGGGAGCTGTTTTTT.

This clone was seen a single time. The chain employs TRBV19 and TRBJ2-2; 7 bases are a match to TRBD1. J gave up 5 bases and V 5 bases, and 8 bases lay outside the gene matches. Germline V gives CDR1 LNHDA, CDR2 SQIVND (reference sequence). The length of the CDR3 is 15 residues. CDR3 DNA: TGTGCCAGTAGTGTACAGGGGAGTCGGACCGGGGAGCTGTTTTTT. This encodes CASSVQGSRTGELFF.

CDR3 sequence: CASSLAGSTGELFF. The CDR3 DNA follows: TGTGCCAGCAGCTTAGCAGGGAGCACCGGGGAGCTGTTTTTT. V usage is TRBV7-9 and J usage is TRBJ2-2, with a weak D call TRBD2 (5 bases). Germline V CDR1 and CDR2: SEHNR, FQNEAQ (reference sequence). The CDR3 extends over 14 amino acids. V was cut by 0 bases and J by 4 bases, with 6 bases left in between.